A selection of T cell receptor beta chains follows, all from one sample in a study of STAT5B mutations in CD4+ large granular lymphocyte leukemia. Clones were read by immunoSEQ multiplex PCR, and TCRdb kept only the in-frame ones, dropping some. The table has more than 30,000 clones, roughly nine tenths seen once. Sequencing was carried out using CD4+ T cells from blood buffy coats. The receptor set was obtained from a human donor in good health. Each CDR3 is given with its conserved first and last residue. A D gene is named only where the DNA matches it firmly. Clone size is given for some rows only: seen once, a few or many times, or a class if the clone is expanded.

d_call: .; j_call: TRBJ2-3; clone_size: .; v_call: TRBV4-1; cdr3_aa: CASSPGDVGAADTQYF
d_call: TRBD1; j_call: TRBJ1-2; clone_size: .; v_call: TRBV28; cdr3_aa: CASSLAPGQGPGYTF
d_call: .; j_call: TRBJ2-7; clone_size: .; v_call: TRBV25-1; cdr3_aa: CASSEFYYEQYF
d_call: .; j_call: TRBJ2-7; clone_size: .; v_call: TRBV11-3; cdr3_aa: CASSWSMAIYEQYF
d_call: .; j_call: TRBJ2-3; clone_size: .; v_call: TRBV20-1; cdr3_aa: CSARTDTQYF
d_call: .; j_call: TRBJ2-1; clone_size: .; v_call: TRBV18; cdr3_aa: CASSPQANEQFF
d_call: .; j_call: TRBJ2-2; clone_size: .; v_call: TRBV5-5; cdr3_aa: CASSLSGGDTGELFF
d_call: TRBD1; j_call: TRBJ2-3; clone_size: .; v_call: TRBV28; cdr3_aa: CASSFRTGRTDTQYF
d_call: .; j_call: TRBJ2-6; clone_size: .; v_call: TRBV11-2; cdr3_aa: CASRFEQSGANVLTF
d_call: .; j_call: TRBJ1-5; clone_size: few; v_call: TRBV7-2; cdr3_aa: CASSPAGQPQHF
d_call: .; j_call: TRBJ1-2; clone_size: .; v_call: TRBV28; cdr3_aa: CASSPLGEPGTF
d_call: .; j_call: TRBJ2-2; clone_size: .; v_call: TRBV6-5; cdr3_aa: CASSSPTGELFF
d_call: .; j_call: TRBJ1-1; clone_size: .; v_call: TRBV25-1; cdr3_aa: CASKEGGGTEAFF
d_call: .; j_call: TRBJ2-3; clone_size: .; v_call: TRBV6-1; cdr3_aa: CASSGNDPSDTQYF
d_call: TRBD1; j_call: TRBJ2-7; clone_size: .; v_call: TRBV6-5; cdr3_aa: CASSRTGDEQYF
d_call: TRBD1; j_call: TRBJ1-2; clone_size: .; v_call: TRBV6-1; cdr3_aa: CASSEGQGKIYGYTF
d_call: .; j_call: TRBJ1-4; clone_size: .; v_call: TRBV7-7; cdr3_aa: CASSPGDRNNEKLFF
d_call: .; j_call: TRBJ2-6; clone_size: .; v_call: TRBV2; cdr3_aa: CASGSLGANVLTF
d_call: TRBD2; j_call: TRBJ2-1; clone_size: .; v_call: TRBV2; cdr3_aa: CASRRAGGPIGNEQFF
d_call: TRBD2; j_call: TRBJ2-3; clone_size: .; v_call: TRBV7-9; cdr3_aa: CASSLEASGSGYTQYF
d_call: .; j_call: TRBJ2-1; clone_size: .; v_call: TRBV21-1; cdr3_aa: CASTEGFEKRQSDGPPSYNEQFF
d_call: TRBD1; j_call: TRBJ2-3; clone_size: .; v_call: TRBV10-3; cdr3_aa: CAIGEDRGNTDTQYF
d_call: TRBD2; j_call: TRBJ2-7; clone_size: .; v_call: TRBV7-2; cdr3_aa: CASSLGGGSYEQYF
d_call: TRBD2; j_call: TRBJ2-7; clone_size: .; v_call: TRBV5-4; cdr3_aa: CASSVGLDNEQYF